The next 22 T cell receptor beta chains were all read from a single sample in a study of tumor-infiltrating lymphocytes in primary liver carcinoma. The researchers obtained blood RNA from unsorted whole blood and also extracted germline DNA. With a constant-region primer, TCR beta cDNA was made from 500 ng of total RNA. Slightly modified ARM-PCR, run as three nested multiplex PCR rounds, produced the TCR beta libraries. PCR rounds one and two used TRBV1-TRBV30 forward primers with a C-beta reverse primer for about 11 cycles each. TCRdb reanalysed the multiplex PCR reads using MiXCR and keeps one entry per CDR3 protein. The data show a few hundred thousand distinct CDR3 sequences, around 50% seen once. The sequenced sample was peripheral blood. These TCRs come from a woman in her 30s with primary liver carcinoma and hepatitis B virus infection.

V gene TRBV12-3 or TRBV12-4 combines with J gene TRBJ1-1; D is undetermined. This CDR3 spans 14 amino acids. The germline V and J ends were trimmed by 8 bases and 10 bases, with 23 bases remaining between them. For the CDR3, the DNA is TGTGCCAGCGGATCCTGGACGGCCCAGTCTGGAGCTTTCTTT. Translated, it gives CASGSWTAQSGAFF.

The CDR3 nucleotides read TGTGCCAGCAGCTTAGTAGGGATCCGTGAGACCCAGTACTTC. Translating gives CASSLVGIRETQYF. V gene TRBV7-2 combines with J gene TRBJ2-5; D is uncertain. With 1 base removed from V and 5 bases from J, the gap between germline ends came to 11 bases. CDR1 and CDR2 from the germline V gene are SGHTA and FQGNSA. The CDR3 is made up of 14 amino acids. The complete variable domain, with remaining parts taken from reference TRBV7-2 and TRBJ2-5, reads GAGVSQSPSNKVTEKGKDVELRCDPISGHTALYWYRQSLGQGLEFLIYFQGNSAPDKSGLPSDRFSAERTGGSVSTLTIQRTQQEDSAVYLCASSLVGIRETQYFGPGTRLLVL.

With regard to this clonotype: This could be a read error, since a much larger clone is one nucleotide away. The V and J genes are TRBV4-2 and TRBJ2-7, with D perhaps matching TRBD2 (5 bases). The CDR3 consists of 13 residues. Germline CDR1 and CDR2: LGHNA and YNFKEQ. CDR3 sequence reads: CVSSPELVYEQYF. Written as DNA, the CDR3 is TGTGTCAGCAGTCCCGAACTAGTCTACGAGCAGTACTTC.

This clonotype has only a few counts. V is TRBV12-3 or TRBV12-4 and J is TRBJ2-2; TRBD1 matches at 10 bases. CDR3 length equals 14 residues. V trimming: 7 bases; J trimming: 7 bases; junction bases outside the gene matches: 6. CDR3 protein: CASNRDRGIGELFF. CDR3 bases: TGTGCCAGCAATCGGGACAGGGGAATCGGGGAGCTGTTTTTT.

This clonotype appeared a single time. The chain is built from TRBV24-1 and TRBJ2-3; weak D call: TRBD2 (6 bases). This CDR3 has 15 amino acids. With 1 base removed from V and 4 bases from J, the gap between germline ends came to 11 bases. Germline assignment: CDR1 KGHDR and CDR2 SFDVKD. As DNA, the CDR3 is TGTGCCACCAGTGATTTAGGCGGGAATGCAGATACGCAGTATTTT. It codes for CATSDLGGNADTQYF.

About this clonotype itself: A clone one base away is much larger, so this may be a read error. The chain joins TRBV29-1 to TRBJ2-7; the D gene is possibly TRBD1 (6 bases). The CDR3 length is 12 residues. From germline, CDR1 is SQVTM and CDR2 ANQGSEA. The CDR3 sequence: CSVSPQGHELYF. Written as DNA, the CDR3 is TGCAGCGTTTCCCCCCAGGGGCACGAGCTGTACTTC.

Of note for this clonotype: This may be a read error: a much more frequent sequence differs by one nucleotide. This chain uses TRBV29-1 with TRBJ2-7; TRBD2 aligns across 11 bases. The CDR3 length is 13 residues. After removal of 5 bases from V and 9 bases from J, the junction contained 9 bases not matched to a gene. Germline-derived CDR1 and CDR2 are SQVTM and ANQGSEA. The CDR3 bases are TGCAGCGTTCACGGGACTAGCGGCAACGTGCAGTACTTC. Translated: CSVHGTSGNVQYF.

A note on this clonotype: A read error may account for a junction end that differs from germline. The CDR3 nucleotides read TGTACCAGCACCCTACCTCATAAGGGGCCCCCCTACGAGCAGTACTTC. Translation gives CTSTLPHKGPPYEQYF. The rearrangement links TRBV6-2 or TRBV6-3 to TRBJ2-7; TRBD1 might be the D (5 bases). Germline CDR1 and CDR2: MNHEY and SVGEGT. The CDR3 consists of 16 residues.

This clonotype was detected ten times or more. The J gene is TRBJ2-7, the V gene TRBV11-2; D is perhaps TRBD1 (6 bases). Trimming took 1 base from V and 4 from J, leaving 17 bases between them. CDR1 is SGHAT and CDR2 is FQNNGV in the germline V gene. The CDR3 consists of 16 residues. CDR3 nucleotides: TGTGCCAGCAGCTTAGCTCATACAGGGACGTTTTACGAGCAGTACTTC. It codes for CASSLAHTGTFYEQYF.

The gene calls are TRBV25-1 and TRBJ1-5; TRBD1 might be the D (5 bases). CDR1 MGHDK and CDR2 SYGVNS come from the germline V gene. This CDR3 spans 15 amino acids. The CDR3 DNA follows: TGTGTCGGCAGTGAAGGGACGGGTCGTAATCAGCCCCAGCATTTT. Its translation is CVGSEGTGRNQPQHF.

Details on this clonotype: One end of the junction varies from germline; a read error may be responsible. The J gene is TRBJ2-1, the V gene TRBV6-6, with D possibly being TRBD1 (6 bases). Germline lookup yields CDR1 MNHNY and CDR2 SVGAGI (reference sequence). The CDR3 runs to 12 residues. This CDR3 is CASGRGNNEHFF. The DNA for the CDR3 is TGTGCCAGCGGCAGGGGCAACAATGAGCATTTCTTC.

Comment on this clonotype: Because it lacks the conserved phenylalanine or tryptophan at the end, this CDR3 is likely a read error. The chain employs TRBV29-1 and TRBJ2-1, with 7 bases identical to TRBD1. J gave up 7 bases and V 6 bases, and 9 bases lay outside the gene matches. Germline CDR1 and CDR2: SQVTM and ANQGSEA. CDR3 length: 13 amino acids. The CDR3 bases are TGCAGCGTCGAAACAGGACAGGTTAATGAGCAGTTCTTA. Protein: CSVETGQVNEQFL.

The chain recombines TRBV5-6 with TRBJ2-4; TRBD2 matches at 11 bases. Germline-derived CDR1 and CDR2 are SGHDT and YYEEEE. The CDR3 is made up of 15 amino acids. The J segment lost 6 bases and the V segment lost 1 base, leaving 3 bases of the junction unmatched. Written as DNA, the CDR3 is TGTGCCAGCAGCTTGACTAGCGGGAGTTTAAACATTCAGTACTTC. It specifies CASSLTSGSLNIQYF.

This chain links TRBV30 with TRBJ2-2, with 9 bases aligning to TRBD2. V gave up 4 bases and J gave up 0 bases; unmatched junction bases: 3. This CDR3 region has 15 residues. Germline V gene lookup returns CDR1 GTSNPN and CDR2 SVGIG (reference sequence). The CDR3 sequence is CAWKAGGSNTGELFF. The CDR3 region has the DNA TGTGCCTGGAAAGCGGGGGGATCGAACACCGGGGAGCTGTTTTTT.

To note about this clonotype: A single base separates this from a much larger clone, so it may be a read error. The V call is TRBV6-2 or TRBV6-3, the J call TRBJ2-7; D is undetermined. The CDR3 is made up of 12 amino acids. The germline gives CDR1 MNHEY, CDR2 SVGEGT. Between the trimmed V and J ends, which lost 8 bases and 2 bases, there was a span of 10 bases. The DNA of the CDR3 is TGTGCCAGCGGTAGCAGAGCCTACGAGCAGTACTTC. It codes for CASGSRAYEQYF.

At least ten counts were recorded for this clonotype. The chain links TRBV6-5 to TRBJ2-2, with 10 bases that match TRBD2. The junction had 7 bases not matched to a gene; V was cut back by 6 bases and J by 3 bases. The CDR3 spans 16 residues. CDR1 and CDR2 from the germline V gene are MNHEY and SVGAGI. CDR3 region: CASRKQAGGYTGELFF. CDR3 bases: TGTGCCAGCAGGAAACAAGCGGGAGGGTACACCGGGGAGCTGTTTTTT.

This clonotype has ten or more counts. The chain carries TRBV29-1 and TRBJ2-2; D possibly corresponds to TRBD2 (6 bases). V lost 5 bases, J lost 7 bases, and 17 bases lay in between. The CDR3 length is 14 residues. Germline loops: CDR1 SQVTM, CDR2 ANQGSEA. DNA for the CDR3: TGCAGCGTTTTAGACGGGAGTGTAAACGGGGAGCTGTTTTTT. This codes for CSVLDGSVNGELFF.

The chain recombines TRBV29-1 with TRBJ1-2; D remains ambiguous. V was trimmed by 4 bases and J by 7 bases, leaving 10 bases between them. This CDR3 is built from 11 residues. Germline V lookup: CDR1 SQVTM, CDR2 ANQGSEA. The CDR3 region has the DNA TGCAGCGTTGCCCTTTGGCGTGGCTACACCTTC. This encodes CSVALWRGYTF.

On this clonotype: One base away lies a much larger clone, so this may be a sequencing read error. Likely a read error: the CDR3 ends without its conserved phenylalanine or tryptophan. The CDR3 nucleotides read TGTGCCAGCAGTTTACGTGGGAGGGAACAGTACTTA. Protein: CASSLRGREQYL. The chain joins TRBV28 to TRBJ2-7; 7 bases are a match to TRBD2. V shed 2 bases and J 10 bases; nucleotides not matched to a gene: 5. The germline V gene encodes CDR1 MDHEN and CDR2 SYDVKM. This CDR3 has 12 residues.

The chain has TRBV6-5 and TRBJ1-4; tentatively, D is TRBD1 (6 bases). The germline V gene encodes CDR1 MNHEY and CDR2 SVGAGI. Trimming left V 6 bases short and J 10 bases short, with 18 bases between. CDR3 length: 14 amino acids. CDR3 bases: TGTGCCAGCAGCGGACAGCGTGTGGGAGGAAAACTGTTTTTT. As protein: CASSGQRVGGKLFF.

On this clonotype itself: Germline and junction disagree at one end, which may indicate a read error. The chain couples TRBV7-9 to TRBJ2-3; D tentatively reads TRBD1 or TRBD2 (5 bases each). CDR1 and CDR2 from the germline V gene are SEHNR and FQNEAQ (reference sequence). CDR3 length: 14 amino acids. The DNA for the CDR3 is TGTGCCAGCAGCGTCTCCCAGGGAGCAGATATGCAGTATTTT. It translates to CASSVSQGADMQYF.

On this clonotype itself: The junction does not match germline at one end; this may be a read error. The chain carries TRBV12-3 or TRBV12-4 and TRBJ1-1; the D gene is possibly TRBD1 (6 bases). This CDR3 has 12 residues. This CDR3 reads CASSFRDTEAFF. The CDR3 DNA follows: TGTGCCAGCAGTTTTCGGGACACAGAAGCTTTCTTT.